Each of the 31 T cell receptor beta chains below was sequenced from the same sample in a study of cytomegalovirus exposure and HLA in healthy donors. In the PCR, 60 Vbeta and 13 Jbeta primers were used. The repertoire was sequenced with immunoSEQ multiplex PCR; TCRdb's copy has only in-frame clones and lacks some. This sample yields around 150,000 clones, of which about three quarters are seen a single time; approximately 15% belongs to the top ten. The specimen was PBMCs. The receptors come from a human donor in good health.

This CDR3 reads CASSQATGKFYGYTF. The CDR3 coding sequence is TGCGCCAGCAGCCAAGCGACAGGAAAATTCTATGGCTACACCTTC. V usage is TRBV4-1 and J usage is TRBJ1-2, with TRBD1 as a possible D gene (6 bases). The V gene lost 1 base and the J gene lost 4 bases, with 13 bases spanning the gap. Germline CDR1 MGHRA, CDR2 YSYEKL. This CDR3 spans 15 amino acids.

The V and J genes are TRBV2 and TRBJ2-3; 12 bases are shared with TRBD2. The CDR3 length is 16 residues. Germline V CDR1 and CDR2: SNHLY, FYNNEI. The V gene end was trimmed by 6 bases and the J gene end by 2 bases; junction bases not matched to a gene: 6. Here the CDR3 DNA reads TGTGCCAGCAGATTAGGACTAGCGGGGAACACAGATACGCAGTATTTT. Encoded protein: CASRLGLAGNTDTQYF.

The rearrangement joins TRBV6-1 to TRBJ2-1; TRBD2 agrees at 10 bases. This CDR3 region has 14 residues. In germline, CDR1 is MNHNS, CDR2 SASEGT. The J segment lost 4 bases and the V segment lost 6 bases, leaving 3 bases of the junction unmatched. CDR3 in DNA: TGTGCCAGCAGCTCAGCGGGGGGGTACAATGAGCAGTTCTTC. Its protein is CASSSAGGYNEQFF.

CDR3: CASSLWQGAGEQYF. The CDR3 coding sequence is TGTGCCAGCAGTTTATGGCAGGGGGCGGGCGAGCAGTACTTC. V and J are TRBV27 and TRBJ2-7; 8 nucleotides agree with TRBD1. The CDR3 loop spans 14 amino acids. CDR1 is MNHEY, CDR2 SMNVEV, per germline (reference sequence). J lost 6 bases, V lost 1 base, and 5 bases had no gene match.

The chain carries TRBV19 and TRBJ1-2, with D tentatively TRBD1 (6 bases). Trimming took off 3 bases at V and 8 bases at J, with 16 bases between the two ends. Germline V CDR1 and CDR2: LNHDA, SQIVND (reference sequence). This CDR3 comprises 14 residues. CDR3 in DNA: TGTGCCAGTAGTATCTGGTCGGACAGACCGGGCTACACCTTC. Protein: CASSIWSDRPGYTF. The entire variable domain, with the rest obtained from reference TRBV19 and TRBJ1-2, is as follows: DGGITQSPKYLFRKEGQNVTLSCEQNLNHDAMYWYRQDPGQGLRLIYYSQIVNDFQKGDIAEGYSVSREKKESFPLTVTSAQKNPTAFYLCASSIWSDRPGYTFGSGTRLTVV.

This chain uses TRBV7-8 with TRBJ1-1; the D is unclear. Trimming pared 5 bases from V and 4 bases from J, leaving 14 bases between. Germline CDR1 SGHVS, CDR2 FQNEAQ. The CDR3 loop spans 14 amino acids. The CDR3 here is CASSVDIAGTEAFF. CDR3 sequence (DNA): TGTGCCAGCAGCGTAGATATCGCGGGCACTGAAGCTTTCTTT.

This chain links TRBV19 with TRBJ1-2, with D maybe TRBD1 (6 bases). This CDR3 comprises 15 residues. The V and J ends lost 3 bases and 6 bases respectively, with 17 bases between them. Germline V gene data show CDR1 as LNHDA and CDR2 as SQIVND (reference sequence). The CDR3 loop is CASSILGDRIDGYTF. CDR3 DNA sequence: TGTGCCAGTAGTATCCTCGGCGACAGGATAGATGGCTACACCTTC. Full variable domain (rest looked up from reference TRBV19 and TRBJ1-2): DGGITQSPKYLFRKEGQNVTLSCEQNLNHDAMYWYRQDPGQGLRLIYYSQIVNDFQKGDIAEGYSVSREKKESFPLTVTSAQKNPTAFYLCASSILGDRIDGYTFGSGTRLTVV.

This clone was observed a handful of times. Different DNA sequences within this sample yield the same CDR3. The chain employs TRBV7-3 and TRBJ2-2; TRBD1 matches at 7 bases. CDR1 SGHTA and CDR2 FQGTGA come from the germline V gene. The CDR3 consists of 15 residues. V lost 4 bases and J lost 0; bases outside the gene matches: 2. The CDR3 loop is CASSSGTANTGELFF. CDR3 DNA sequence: TGTGCCAGCAGCTCAGGGACAGCGAACACCGGGGAGCTGTTTTTT. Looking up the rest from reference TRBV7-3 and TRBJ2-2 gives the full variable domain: GAGVSQTPSNKVTEKGKYVELRCDPISGHTALYWYRQSLGQGPEFLIYFQGTGAADDSGLPNDRFFAVRPEGSVSTLKIQRTERGDSAVYLCASSSGTANTGELFFGEGSRLTVL.

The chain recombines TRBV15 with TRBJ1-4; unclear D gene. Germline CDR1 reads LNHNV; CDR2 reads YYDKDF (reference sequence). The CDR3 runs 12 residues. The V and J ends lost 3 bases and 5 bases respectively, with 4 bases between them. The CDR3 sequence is CATSSPNEKLFF. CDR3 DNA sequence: TGTGCCACCAGCAGCCCAAATGAAAAACTGTTTTTT.

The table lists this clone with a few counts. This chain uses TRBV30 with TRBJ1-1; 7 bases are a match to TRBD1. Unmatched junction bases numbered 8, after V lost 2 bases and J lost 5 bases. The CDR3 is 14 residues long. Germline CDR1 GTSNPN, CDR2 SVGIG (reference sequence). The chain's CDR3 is CAWSFLTGWTEAFF. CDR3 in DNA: TGTGCCTGGAGTTTTTTGACAGGGTGGACTGAAGCTTTCTTT.

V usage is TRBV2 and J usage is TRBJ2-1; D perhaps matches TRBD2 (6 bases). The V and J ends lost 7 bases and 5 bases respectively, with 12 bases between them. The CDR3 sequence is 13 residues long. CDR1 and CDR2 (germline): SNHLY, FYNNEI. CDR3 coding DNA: TGTGCCAGCACGCCTAGCGCCAACAATGAGCAGTTCTTC. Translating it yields CASTPSANNEQFF.

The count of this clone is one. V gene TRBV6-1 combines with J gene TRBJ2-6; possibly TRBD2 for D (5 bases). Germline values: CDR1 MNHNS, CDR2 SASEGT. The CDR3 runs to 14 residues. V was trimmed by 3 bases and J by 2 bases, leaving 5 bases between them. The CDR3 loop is CASSERAGANVLTF. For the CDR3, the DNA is TGTGCCAGCAGTGAGAGGGCTGGGGCCAACGTCCTGACTTTC.

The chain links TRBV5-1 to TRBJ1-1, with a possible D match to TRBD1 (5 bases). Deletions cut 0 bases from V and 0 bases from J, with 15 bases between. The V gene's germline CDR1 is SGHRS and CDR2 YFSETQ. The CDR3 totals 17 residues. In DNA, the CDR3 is TGCGCCAGCAGCTTGGGACAGAGAGCCTTCATGAACACTGAAGCTTTCTTT. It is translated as CASSLGQRAFMNTEAFF. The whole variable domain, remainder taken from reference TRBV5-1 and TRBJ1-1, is KAGVTQTPRYLIKTRGQQVTLSCSPISGHRSVSWYQQTPGQGLQFLFEYFSETQRNKGNFPGRFSGRQFSNSRSEMNVSTLELGDSALYLCASSLGQRAFMNTEAFFGQGTRLTVV.

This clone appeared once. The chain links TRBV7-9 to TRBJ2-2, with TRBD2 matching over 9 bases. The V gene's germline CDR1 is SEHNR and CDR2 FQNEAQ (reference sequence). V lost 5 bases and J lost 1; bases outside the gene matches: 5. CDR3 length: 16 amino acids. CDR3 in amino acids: CASSPSSGENTGELFF. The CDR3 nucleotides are TGTGCCAGCAGCCCATCTAGCGGGGAGAACACCGGGGAGCTGTTTTTT.

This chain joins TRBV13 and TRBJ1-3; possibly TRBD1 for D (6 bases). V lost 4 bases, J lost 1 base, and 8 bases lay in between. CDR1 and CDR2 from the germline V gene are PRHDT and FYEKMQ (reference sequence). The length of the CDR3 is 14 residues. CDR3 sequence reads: CASSSQGSGNTIYF. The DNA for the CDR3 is TGTGCCAGCAGCTCCCAGGGGTCTGGAAACACCATATATTTT.

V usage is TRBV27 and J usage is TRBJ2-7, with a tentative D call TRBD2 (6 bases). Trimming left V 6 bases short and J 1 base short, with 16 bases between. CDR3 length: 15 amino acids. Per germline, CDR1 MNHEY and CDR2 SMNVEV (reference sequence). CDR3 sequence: CASSPGGARSYEQYF. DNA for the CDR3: TGTGCCAGCAGCCCAGGAGGGGCACGATCCTACGAGCAGTACTTC.

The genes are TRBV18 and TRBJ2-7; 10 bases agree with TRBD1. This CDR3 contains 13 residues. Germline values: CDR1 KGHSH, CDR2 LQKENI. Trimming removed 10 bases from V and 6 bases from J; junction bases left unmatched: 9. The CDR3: CATAQTGGREQYF. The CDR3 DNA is TGTGCCACCGCACAGACAGGGGGCCGCGAGCAGTACTTC.

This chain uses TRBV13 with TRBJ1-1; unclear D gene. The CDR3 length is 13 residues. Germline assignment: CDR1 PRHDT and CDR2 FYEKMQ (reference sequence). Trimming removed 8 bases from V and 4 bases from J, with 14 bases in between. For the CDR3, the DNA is TGTGCCAGCTTCCTCCTGGGGAGCACTGAAGCTTTCTTT. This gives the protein CASFLLGSTEAFF.

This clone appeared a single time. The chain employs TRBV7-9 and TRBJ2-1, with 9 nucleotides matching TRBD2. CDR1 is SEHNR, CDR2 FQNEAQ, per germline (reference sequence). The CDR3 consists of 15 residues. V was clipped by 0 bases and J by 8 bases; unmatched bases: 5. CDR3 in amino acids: CASSLASGLAHEQFF. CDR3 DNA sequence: TGTGCCAGCAGCTTAGCCTCGGGACTAGCCCATGAGCAGTTCTTC.

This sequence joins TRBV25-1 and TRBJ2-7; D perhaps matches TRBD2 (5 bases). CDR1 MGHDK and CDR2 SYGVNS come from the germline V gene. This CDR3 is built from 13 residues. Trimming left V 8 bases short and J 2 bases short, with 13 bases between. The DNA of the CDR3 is TGTGCCAGCGGACCCTCGGGGACCTACGAGCAGTACTTC. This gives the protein CASGPSGTYEQYF.

The CDR3 loop reads CASSFSGAYEQYF. As DNA, the CDR3 is TGTGCCAGCAGCTTTAGCGGGGCCTACGAGCAGTACTTC. This chain joins TRBV7-8 and TRBJ2-7, with TRBD2 matching 8 bases. V was clipped by 3 bases and J by 2 bases; unmatched bases: 0. The germline CDR1 and CDR2 sequences are SGHVS and FQNEAQ. The CDR3 is made up of 13 amino acids.

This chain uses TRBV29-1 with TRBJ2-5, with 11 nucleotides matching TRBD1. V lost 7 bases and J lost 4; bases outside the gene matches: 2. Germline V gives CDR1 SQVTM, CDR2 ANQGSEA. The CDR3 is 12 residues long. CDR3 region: CSAGQGGETQYF. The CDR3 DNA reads TGCAGCGCGGGACAGGGGGGAGAGACCCAGTACTTC.

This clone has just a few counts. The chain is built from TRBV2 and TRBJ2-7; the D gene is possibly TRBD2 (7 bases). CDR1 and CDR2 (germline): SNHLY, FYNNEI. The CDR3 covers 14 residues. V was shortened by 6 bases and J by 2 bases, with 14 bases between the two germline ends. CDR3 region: CASRPQGGTYEQYF. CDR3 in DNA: TGTGCCAGCAGACCACAGGGAGGGACCTACGAGCAGTACTTC.

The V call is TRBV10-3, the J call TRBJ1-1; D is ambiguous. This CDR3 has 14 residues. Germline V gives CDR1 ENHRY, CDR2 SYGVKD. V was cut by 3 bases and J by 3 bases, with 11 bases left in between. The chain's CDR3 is CAISENSGDTEAFF. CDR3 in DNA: TGTGCCATCAGTGAAAACAGCGGGGACACTGAAGCTTTCTTT.

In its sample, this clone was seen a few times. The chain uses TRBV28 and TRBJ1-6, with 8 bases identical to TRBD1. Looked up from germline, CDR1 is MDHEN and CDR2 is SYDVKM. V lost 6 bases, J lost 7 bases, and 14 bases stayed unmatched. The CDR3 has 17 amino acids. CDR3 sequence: CASSWEGGRGPNSPLHF. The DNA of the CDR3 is TGTGCCAGCAGCTGGGAAGGGGGCAGGGGGCCGAATTCACCCCTCCACTTT.

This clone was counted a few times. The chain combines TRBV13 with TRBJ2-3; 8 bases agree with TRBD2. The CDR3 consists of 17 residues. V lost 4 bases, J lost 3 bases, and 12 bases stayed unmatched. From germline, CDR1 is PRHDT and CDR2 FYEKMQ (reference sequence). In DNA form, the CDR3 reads TGTGCCAGCAGCTCCTCGGGGGGGAGAGGTTTAACAGATACGCAGTATTTT. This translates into CASSSSGGRGLTDTQYF.

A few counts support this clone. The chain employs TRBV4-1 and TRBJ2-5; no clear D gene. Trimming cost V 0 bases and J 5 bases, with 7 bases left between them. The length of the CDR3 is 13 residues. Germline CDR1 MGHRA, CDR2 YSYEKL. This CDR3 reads CASSQDPQETQYF. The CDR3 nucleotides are TGCGCCAGCAGCCAAGATCCGCAGGAGACCCAGTACTTC.

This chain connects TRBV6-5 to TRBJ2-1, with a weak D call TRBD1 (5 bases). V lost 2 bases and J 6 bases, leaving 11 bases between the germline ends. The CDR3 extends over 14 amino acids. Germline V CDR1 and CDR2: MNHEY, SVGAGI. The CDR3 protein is CASSYRGGFNEQFF. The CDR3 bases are TGTGCCAGCAGTTACAGGGGTGGGTTCAATGAGCAGTTCTTC.

The CDR3 spells CASSSIAGGRADTQYF. In DNA, the CDR3 is TGTGCCAGCAGCTCCATAGCGGGGGGGCGGGCAGATACGCAGTATTTT. The chain is built from TRBV7-3 and TRBJ2-3; TRBD2 aligns across 11 bases. Trimming cost V 4 bases and J 4 bases; bases outside gene matches: 7. The CDR3 covers 16 residues. Germline V CDR1 and CDR2: SGHTA, FQGTGA. Looking up the rest from reference TRBV7-3 and TRBJ2-3 gives the full variable domain: GAGVSQTPSNKVTEKGKYVELRCDPISGHTALYWYRQSLGQGPEFLIYFQGTGAADDSGLPNDRFFAVRPEGSVSTLKIQRTERGDSAVYLCASSSIAGGRADTQYFGPGTRLTVL.

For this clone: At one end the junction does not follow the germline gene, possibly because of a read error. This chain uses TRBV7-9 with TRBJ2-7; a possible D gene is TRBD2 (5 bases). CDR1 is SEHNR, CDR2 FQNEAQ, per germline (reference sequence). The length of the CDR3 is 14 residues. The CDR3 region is CASTRGPPTYEQYF. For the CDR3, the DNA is TGTGCCAGCACCCGCGGGCCACCAACCTACGAACAGTACTTC.

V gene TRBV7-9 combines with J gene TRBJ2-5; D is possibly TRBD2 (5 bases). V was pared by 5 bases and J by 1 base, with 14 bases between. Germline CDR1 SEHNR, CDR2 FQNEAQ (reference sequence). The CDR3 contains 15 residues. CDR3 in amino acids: CASSGMGAAQETQYF. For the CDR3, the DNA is TGTGCCAGCAGCGGCATGGGAGCGGCCCAAGAGACCCAGTACTTC.